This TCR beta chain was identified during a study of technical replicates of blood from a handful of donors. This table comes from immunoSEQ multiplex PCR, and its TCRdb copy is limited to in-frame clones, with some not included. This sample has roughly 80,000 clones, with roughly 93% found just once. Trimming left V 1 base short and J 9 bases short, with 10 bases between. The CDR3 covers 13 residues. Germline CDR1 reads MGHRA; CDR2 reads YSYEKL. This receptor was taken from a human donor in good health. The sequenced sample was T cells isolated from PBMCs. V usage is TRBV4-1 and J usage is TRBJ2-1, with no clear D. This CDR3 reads CASSQGRLSEQFF. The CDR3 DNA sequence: TGCGCCAGCAGCCAAGGCCGTCTGAGTGAGCAGTTCTTC.